This TCR beta chain was profiled in a study of blood T cell repertoires in COVID-19. Study summary: PBMCs, B-cell-depleted T cells, or T cells provided the cDNA or gDNA that made up the material.

The CDR3 sequence is 16 residues long. With 0 bases clipped from V and 2 bases from J, the junction kept 3 bases outside the gene matches. Per germline, CDR1 MNHNS and CDR2 SASEGT. The repertoire was sequenced with immunoSEQ multiplex PCR; TCRdb's copy has only in-frame clones and lacks some. The table records around 290,000 clones, 75% to 90% of them present only once. The Seattle patients joined while their infection was active and were tracked longitudinally afterward. This chain joins TRBV6-1 and TRBJ2-1, with 8 bases aligning to TRBD1. Sequenced: peripheral blood. This TCR came from a woman in her sixties or seventies with COVID-19, enrolled during active disease. This CDR3 reads CASSEAQGAAYNEQFF. In DNA, the CDR3 is TGTGCCAGCAGTGAAGCGCAGGGGGCCGCCTACAATGAGCAGTTCTTC.